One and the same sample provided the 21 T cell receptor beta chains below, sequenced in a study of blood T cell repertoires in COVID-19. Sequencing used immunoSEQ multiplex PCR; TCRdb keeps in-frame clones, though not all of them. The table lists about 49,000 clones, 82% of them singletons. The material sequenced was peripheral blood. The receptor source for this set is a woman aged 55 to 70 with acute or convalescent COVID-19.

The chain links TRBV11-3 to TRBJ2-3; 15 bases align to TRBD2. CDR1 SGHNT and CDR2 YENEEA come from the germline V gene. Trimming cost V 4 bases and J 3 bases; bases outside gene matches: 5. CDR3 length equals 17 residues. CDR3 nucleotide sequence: TGTGCCAGCAGCTCTGGACTAGCGGGAGGGGGGACAGATACGCAGTATTTT. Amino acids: CASSSGLAGGGTDTQYF.

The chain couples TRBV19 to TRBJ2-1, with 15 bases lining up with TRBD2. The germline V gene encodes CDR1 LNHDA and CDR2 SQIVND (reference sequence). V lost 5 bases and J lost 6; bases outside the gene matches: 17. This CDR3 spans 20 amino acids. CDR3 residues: CASSFLVALRTSGRGNEQFF. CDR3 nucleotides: TGTGCCAGTAGTTTTCTCGTGGCACTCCGGACTAGCGGGAGGGGCAATGAGCAGTTCTTC.

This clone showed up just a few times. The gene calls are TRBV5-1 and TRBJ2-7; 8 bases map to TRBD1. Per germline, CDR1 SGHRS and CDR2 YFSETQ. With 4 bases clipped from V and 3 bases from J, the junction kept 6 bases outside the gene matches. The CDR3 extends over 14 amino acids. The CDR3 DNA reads TGCGCCAGCAGCCGAGGACAGGGACGCTACGAGCAGTACTTC. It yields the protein CASSRGQGRYEQYF.

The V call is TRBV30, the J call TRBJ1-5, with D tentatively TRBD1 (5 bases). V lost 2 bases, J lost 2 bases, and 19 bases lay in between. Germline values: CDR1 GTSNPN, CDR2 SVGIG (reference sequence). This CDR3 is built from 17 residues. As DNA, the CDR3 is TGTGCCTGGAGTAAGGGGTTGAGTATTTTAGGCAATCAGCCCCAGCATTTT. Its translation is CAWSKGLSILGNQPQHF.

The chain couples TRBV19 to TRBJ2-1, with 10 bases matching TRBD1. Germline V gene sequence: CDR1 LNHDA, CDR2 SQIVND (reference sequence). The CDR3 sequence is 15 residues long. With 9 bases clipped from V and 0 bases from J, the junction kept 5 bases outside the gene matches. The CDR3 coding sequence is TGTGCCAGCAAGAGACAGGGGGCCTCCTACAATGAGCAGTTCTTC. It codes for CASKRQGASYNEQFF.

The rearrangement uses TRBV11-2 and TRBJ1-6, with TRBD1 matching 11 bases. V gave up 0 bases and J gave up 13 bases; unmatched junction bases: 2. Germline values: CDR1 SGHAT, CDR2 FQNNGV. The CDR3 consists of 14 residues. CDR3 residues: CASSLDRDRGPLHF. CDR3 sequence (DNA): TGTGCCAGCAGCTTAGACCGGGACAGGGGGCCCCTCCACTTT.

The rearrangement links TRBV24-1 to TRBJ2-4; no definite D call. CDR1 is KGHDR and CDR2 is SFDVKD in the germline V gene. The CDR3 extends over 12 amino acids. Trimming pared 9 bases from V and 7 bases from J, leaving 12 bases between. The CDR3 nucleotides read TGTGCCACCGCCGCGGCCGACAACATTCAGTACTTC. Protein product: CATAAADNIQYF.

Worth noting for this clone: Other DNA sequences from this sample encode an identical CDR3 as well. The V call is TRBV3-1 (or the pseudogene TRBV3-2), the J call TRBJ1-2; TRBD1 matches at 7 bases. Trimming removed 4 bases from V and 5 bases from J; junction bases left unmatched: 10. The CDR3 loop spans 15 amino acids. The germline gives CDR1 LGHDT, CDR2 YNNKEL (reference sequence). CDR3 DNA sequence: TGTGCCAGCAGCCCTCGGACAGGTGGAGGATATGGCTACACCTTC. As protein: CASSPRTGGGYGYTF.

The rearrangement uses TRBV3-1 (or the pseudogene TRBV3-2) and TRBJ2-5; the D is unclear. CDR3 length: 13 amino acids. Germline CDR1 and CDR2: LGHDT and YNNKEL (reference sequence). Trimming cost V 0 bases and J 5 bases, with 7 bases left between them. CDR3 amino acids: CASSQEMRETQYF. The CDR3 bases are TGTGCCAGCAGCCAAGAGATGCGGGAGACCCAGTACTTC.

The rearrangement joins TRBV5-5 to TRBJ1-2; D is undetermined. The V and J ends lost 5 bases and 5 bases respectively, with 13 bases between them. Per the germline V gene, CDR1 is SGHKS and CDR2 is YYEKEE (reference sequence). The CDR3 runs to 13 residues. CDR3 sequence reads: CASRPIGEYGYTF. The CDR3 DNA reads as TGTGCCAGCAGGCCCATCGGGGAGTATGGCTACACCTTC.

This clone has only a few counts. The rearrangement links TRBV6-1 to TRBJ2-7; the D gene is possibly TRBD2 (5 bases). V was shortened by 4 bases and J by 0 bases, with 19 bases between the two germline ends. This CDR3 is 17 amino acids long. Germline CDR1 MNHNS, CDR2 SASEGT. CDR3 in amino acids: CASSGVVITGSSYEQYF. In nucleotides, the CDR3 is TGTGCCAGCAGTGGGGTTGTGATTACGGGGAGCTCCTACGAGCAGTACTTC.

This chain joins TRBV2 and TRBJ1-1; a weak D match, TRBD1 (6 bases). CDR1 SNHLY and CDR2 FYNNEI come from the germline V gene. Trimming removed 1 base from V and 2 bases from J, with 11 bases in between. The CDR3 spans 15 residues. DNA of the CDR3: TGTGCCAGCAGTGAAGTTCAGGGGTTAAACACTGAAGCTTTCTTT. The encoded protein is CASSEVQGLNTEAFF.

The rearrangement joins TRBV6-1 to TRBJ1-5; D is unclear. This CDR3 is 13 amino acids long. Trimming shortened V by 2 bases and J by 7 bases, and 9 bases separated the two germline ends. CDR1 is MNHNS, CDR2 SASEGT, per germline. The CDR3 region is CASSERGKQPQHF. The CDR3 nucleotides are TGTGCCAGCAGTGAACGAGGGAAGCAGCCCCAGCATTTT.

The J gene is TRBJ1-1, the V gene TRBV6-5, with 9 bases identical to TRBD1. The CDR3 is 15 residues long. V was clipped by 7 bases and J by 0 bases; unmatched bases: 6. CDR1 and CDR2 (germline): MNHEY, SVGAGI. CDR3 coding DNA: TGTGCCAGCACCGTCACAGGGGGCGTGAACACTGAAGCTTTCTTT. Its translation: CASTVTGGVNTEAFF.

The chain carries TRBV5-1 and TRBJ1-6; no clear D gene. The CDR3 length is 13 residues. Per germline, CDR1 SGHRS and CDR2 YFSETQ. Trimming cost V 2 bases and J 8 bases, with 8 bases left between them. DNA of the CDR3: TGCGCCAGCAGCTTTGACGGGGATTCACCCCTCCACTTT. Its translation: CASSFDGDSPLHF.

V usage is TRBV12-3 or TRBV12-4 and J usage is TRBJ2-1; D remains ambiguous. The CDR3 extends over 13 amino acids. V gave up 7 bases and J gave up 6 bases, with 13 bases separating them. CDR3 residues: CASKKDGVNEQFF. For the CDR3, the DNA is TGTGCCAGCAAAAAAGACGGAGTCAATGAGCAGTTCTTC.

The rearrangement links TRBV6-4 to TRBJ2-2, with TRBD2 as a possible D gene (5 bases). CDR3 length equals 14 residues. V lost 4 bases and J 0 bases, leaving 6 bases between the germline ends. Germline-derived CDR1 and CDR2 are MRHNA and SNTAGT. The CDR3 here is CASSGSANTGELFF. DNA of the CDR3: TGTGCCAGCAGTGGTAGCGCGAACACCGGGGAGCTGTTTTTT.

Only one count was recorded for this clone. This CDR3 reads CASSPPLSGTEAFF. The CDR3 region has the DNA TGTGCCAGCAGCCCGCCCCTATCTGGCACTGAAGCTTTCTTT. The chain has TRBV3-1 (or the pseudogene TRBV3-2) and TRBJ1-1, with D uncertain. The CDR3 contains 14 residues. CDR1 is LGHDT, CDR2 YNNKEL, per germline (reference sequence). Trimming removed 4 bases from V and 4 bases from J, with 13 bases in between.

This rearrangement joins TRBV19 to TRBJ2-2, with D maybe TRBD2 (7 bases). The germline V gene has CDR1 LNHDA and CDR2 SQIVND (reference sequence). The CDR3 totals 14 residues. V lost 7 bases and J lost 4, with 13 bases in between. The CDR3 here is CASTGGSGTGELFF. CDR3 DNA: TGTGCCAGTACGGGGGGCTCGGGCACCGGGGAGCTGTTTTTT.

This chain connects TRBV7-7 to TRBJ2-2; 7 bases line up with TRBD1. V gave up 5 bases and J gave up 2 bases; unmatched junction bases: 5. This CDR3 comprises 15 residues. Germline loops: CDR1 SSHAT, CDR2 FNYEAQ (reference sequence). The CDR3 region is CASSPGTVNTGELFF. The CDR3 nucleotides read TGTGCCAGCAGCCCCGGGACAGTTAACACCGGGGAGCTGTTTTTT.

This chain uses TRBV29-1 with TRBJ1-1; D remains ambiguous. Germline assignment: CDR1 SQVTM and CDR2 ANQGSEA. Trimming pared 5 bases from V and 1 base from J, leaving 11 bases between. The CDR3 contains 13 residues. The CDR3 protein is CSVRGGWNTEAFF. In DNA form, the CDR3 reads TGCAGCGTTCGGGGAGGGTGGAACACTGAAGCTTTCTTT.